This entry describes one T cell receptor beta chain. Its target is unknown. Germline CDR1 is SGHRS and CDR2 is YFSETQ. J gave up 7 bases and V 1 base, and 4 bases lay outside the gene matches. The CDR3 length is 14 residues. Generated by immunoSEQ multiplex PCR, the TCRdb table keeps only in-frame clones and is missing some. The profile shows 12,000 or so clones, roughly 79% of them singletons. This sample was taken from a study of tumor-infiltrating lymphocytes in localized non-small cell lung cancer. Regarding the study as a whole: TCR sequencing covered a subset of patients with enough tissue. No link was found between tumor T-cell fraction and recurrence-free survival.

The source is a human donor with non-small cell lung cancer. The source material was lung tumor tissue. This rearrangement joins TRBV5-1 to TRBJ2-2; 7 bases map to TRBD1. CDR3 DNA sequence: TGCGCCAGCAGCTTGACAGGGGCGGGCGGGGAGCTGTTTTTT. It specifies CASSLTGAGGELFF.